Listed here is a single TCR beta chain. The sample belongs to a study of cytomegalovirus exposure and HLA in healthy donors. Germline V gene sequence: CDR1 KGHSH, CDR2 LQKENI. The CDR3 contains 13 residues. Deletions cut 3 bases from V and 7 bases from J, with 10 bases between. 60 Vbeta and 13 Jbeta primers were used in PCR. The assay was immunoSEQ multiplex PCR, and TCRdb's table has in-frame clones only and misses some. The sample yields 130,000 to 150,000 clones, roughly three quarters seen once. The sequenced material came from PBMCs. The chain has TRBV18 and TRBJ1-3, with a possible D match to TRBD1 (5 bases). The source of this sequence is a male donor in good health and CMV-seronegative. This CDR3 is CASSPPPGNTIYF. CDR3 coding DNA: TGTGCCAGCTCACCCCCGCCAGGGAACACCATATATTTT. Full variable domain (rest looked up from reference TRBV18 and TRBJ1-3): NAGVMQNPRHLVRRRGQEARLRCSPMKGHSHVYWYRQLPEEGLKFMVYLQKENIIDESGMPKERFSAEFPKEGPSILRIQQVVRGDSAAYFCASSPPPGNTIYFGEGSWLTVV.